What follows are 20 T cell receptor beta chains derived from one specimen sequenced in a study of Ad26.COV2.S vaccination and SARS-CoV-2 variants. Sample treatment: some 20 received Ad26.COV2.S at low or high dose, single or two shots; several received placebo; per-sample allocation not given. Following the first vaccine or placebo injection, samples were taken on day 63. Clones were sequenced by immunoSEQ multiplex PCR, and TCRdb holds only the in-frame ones, with some missing. The sample includes hundreds of thousands of clones, over 75% of them seen just once. The source was peripheral blood, collected in a trial of Ad26.COV2.S vaccine versus placebo. The receptors derive from a person aged 18-60 years who received the Ad26.COV2.S COVID-19 vaccine or a placebo.

J is TRBJ2-1 and V is TRBV4-1; D is perhaps TRBD2 (6 bases). The germline gives CDR1 MGHRA, CDR2 YSYEKL. V gave up 4 bases and J gave up 7 bases, with 14 bases separating them. The CDR3 consists of 14 residues. CDR3 amino acids: CASSPRLGRNEQFF. In nucleotides, the CDR3 is TGCGCCAGCAGCCCAAGGCTGGGGAGGAATGAGCAGTTCTTC.

The CDR3 nucleotides read TGCGCCAGCAGCCCCAGACAGGGGGCCGACAATGAGCAGTTCTTC. Translated: CASSPRQGADNEQFF. The chain carries TRBV5-1 and TRBJ2-1; 10 nucleotides align to TRBD1. The CDR3 consists of 15 residues. Germline V gives CDR1 SGHRS, CDR2 YFSETQ. Unmatched junction bases numbered 6, after V lost 4 bases and J lost 5 bases.

The chain carries TRBV5-4 and TRBJ2-4; 9 nucleotides agree with TRBD1. Unmatched junction bases numbered 8, after V lost 3 bases and J lost 1 base. Germline-derived CDR1 and CDR2 are SGHNT and YYREEE (reference sequence). The CDR3 is 17 amino acids. CDR3: CASSSGTGTVAKNIQYF. CDR3 DNA: TGTGCCAGCAGCTCCGGGACAGGGACGGTGGCCAAAAACATTCAGTACTTC.

The rearrangement links TRBV7-8 to TRBJ2-1; 8 positions match TRBD2. J was trimmed by 7 bases and V by 4 bases; bases with no gene match: 15. CDR1 and CDR2 from the germline V gene are SGHVS and FQNEAQ. The CDR3 covers 17 residues. The CDR3 sequence is CASSYAGGGGPRNEQFF. DNA for the CDR3: TGTGCCAGCAGCTATGCGGGTGGCGGGGGGCCGAGGAATGAGCAGTTCTTC.

CDR3 sequence: CASSQDSRESPLHF. The CDR3 DNA follows: TGTGCCAGCAGCCAAGATAGTAGGGAATCACCCCTCCACTTT. The chain employs TRBV14 and TRBJ1-6; no reliable D call. Trimming removed 0 bases at V and 10 bases at J, with 10 bases between. CDR1 is SGHDN and CDR2 is FVKESK in the germline V gene. The length of the CDR3 is 14 residues.

The chain is built from TRBV6-2 or TRBV6-3 and TRBJ2-7; 9 positions agree with TRBD1. V lost 5 bases, J lost 3 bases, and 5 bases stayed unmatched. The CDR3 contains 14 residues. CDR1 MNHEY and CDR2 SVGEGT come from the germline V gene. The CDR3 spells CASSAGQGVYEQYF. CDR3 DNA sequence: TGTGCCAGCAGTGCGGGACAGGGAGTCTACGAGCAGTACTTC.

The V and J genes are TRBV6-5 and TRBJ1-2; 8 positions agree with TRBD1. The V gene's germline CDR1 is MNHEY and CDR2 SVGAGI. V was clipped by 8 bases and J by 3 bases; unmatched bases: 11. This CDR3 is built from 15 residues. The CDR3 nucleotides read TGTGCCAGCGGCGGCGCAGGGGGCTTCCACTATGGCTACACCTTC. This encodes CASGGAGGFHYGYTF.

The genes are TRBV27 and TRBJ2-4; no reliable D call. CDR1 is MNHEY, CDR2 SMNVEV, per germline (reference sequence). The CDR3 runs to 17 residues. Trimming stripped 6 bases from V and 2 bases from J, with 20 bases between. The CDR3 DNA sequence: TGTGCCAGCAGCCCATTATCAACCTACAGTTCCAAAAACATTCAGTACTTC. This encodes CASSPLSTYSSKNIQYF.

The chain recombines TRBV4-1 with TRBJ2-7; 8 nucleotides match TRBD2. V was clipped by 2 bases and J by 4 bases; unmatched bases: 7. This CDR3 has 15 amino acids. Per germline, CDR1 MGHRA and CDR2 YSYEKL. The CDR3 nucleotides read TGCGCCAGCAGCCAATCCCCGGGACTAGGTTACGAGCAGTACTTC. This codes for CASSQSPGLGYEQYF.

Here the CDR3 reads CASSLLGDTQYF. CDR3 nucleotide sequence: TGTGCCAGCAGCTTATTGGGGGATACGCAGTATTTT. The chain recombines TRBV7-8 with TRBJ2-3, with D hard to call. V gave up 2 bases and J gave up 6 bases, with 6 bases separating them. CDR1 is SGHVS, CDR2 FQNEAQ, per germline. The CDR3 extends over 12 amino acids.

V gene TRBV7-2 combines with J gene TRBJ1-1; D remains unclear. Germline CDR1 SGHTA, CDR2 FQGNSA. Trimming shortened V by 1 base and J by 1 base, and 13 bases separated the two germline ends. The CDR3 has 16 residues. The CDR3 coding sequence is TGTGCCAGCAGCTTAGTATGGAAACTCCAGAACACTGAAGCTTTCTTT. Encoded protein: CASSLVWKLQNTEAFF.

V and J are TRBV7-9 and TRBJ1-1; D unclear. V shed 5 bases and J shed 3 bases, with 16 bases lying between them. This CDR3 is built from 15 residues. Germline V gene sequence: CDR1 SEHNR, CDR2 FQNEAQ (reference sequence). CDR3 residues: CASSPAAGDDTEAFF. The DNA of the CDR3 is TGTGCCAGCAGCCCGGCGGCGGGAGACGACACTGAAGCTTTCTTT.

The chain couples TRBV12-5 to TRBJ2-2; D tentatively reads TRBD1 or TRBD2 (7 bases each). From germline, CDR1 is LGHNT and CDR2 FRNRAP. This CDR3 has 17 residues. V lost 1 base and J 6 bases, leaving 18 bases between the germline ends. The chain's CDR3 is CASGLAYLQGRAGELFF. In DNA, the CDR3 is TGTGCTAGTGGTTTGGCCTATCTACAGGGGAGGGCCGGGGAGCTGTTTTTT. Based on the CDR3 plus reference TRBV12-5 and TRBJ2-2, the full variable domain is DARVTQTPRHKVTEMGQEVTMRCQPILGHNTVFWYRQTMMQGLELLAYFRNRAPLDDSGMPKDRFSAEMPDATLATLKIQPSEPRDSAVYFCASGLAYLQGRAGELFFGEGSRLTVL.

The chain has TRBV7-6 and TRBJ2-2, with 7 nucleotides matching TRBD2. The CDR3 has 15 residues. Germline-derived CDR1 and CDR2 are SGHVS and FNYEAQ. The trim removed 5 bases at V and 7 bases at J, leaving 10 bases unmatched. In DNA, the CDR3 is TGTGCCAGCAGCCCGACGCGGGGGTTGGGCGGGGAGCTGTTTTTT. The encoded protein is CASSPTRGLGGELFF.

The rearrangement joins TRBV3-1 (or the pseudogene TRBV3-2) to TRBJ2-6; D remains unclear. The CDR3 sequence is 16 residues long. Trimming took 1 base from V and 1 from J, leaving 8 bases between them. Germline CDR1 LGHDT, CDR2 YNNKEL (reference sequence). CDR3 amino acids: CASSQGALSGANVLTF. DNA of the CDR3: TGTGCCAGCAGCCAAGGGGCCCTATCTGGGGCCAACGTCCTGACTTTC.

The chain couples TRBV9 to TRBJ2-1; D might be TRBD1 (7 bases). Germline V gives CDR1 SGDLS, CDR2 YYNGEE. V dropped 3 bases and J dropped 7 bases, with 17 bases sitting between them. The CDR3 runs 15 residues. The CDR3 DNA reads TGTGCCAGCAGCGCCCCAGGGGGGACAAGGAATGAGCAGTTCTTC. The encoded protein is CASSAPGGTRNEQFF.

The chain joins TRBV24-1 to TRBJ2-1, with D possibly TRBD2 on 6 matching bases. The germline gives CDR1 KGHDR, CDR2 SFDVKD. This CDR3 has 17 amino acids. V was cut by 5 bases and J by 0 bases, with 16 bases left in between. The DNA for the CDR3 is TGTGCCACCAGTGGGTCCGGGGCGGGGAGCTCCTACAATGAGCAGTTCTTC. Translated: CATSGSGAGSSYNEQFF.

This clone was seen just once. The V and J genes are TRBV18 and TRBJ2-7; D is unclear. Trimming cost V 3 bases and J 1 base, with 10 bases left between them. CDR1 and CDR2 (germline): KGHSH, LQKENI. This CDR3 is 14 amino acids long. The CDR3 spells CASSPRSQSYEQYF. CDR3 sequence (DNA): TGTGCCAGCTCACCGAGGTCCCAATCCTACGAGCAGTACTTC.

The genes are TRBV10-3 and TRBJ1-5; TRBD1 is a possible D gene (5 bases). Germline V lookup: CDR1 ENHRY, CDR2 SYGVKD. The CDR3 contains 17 residues. Deletions cut 2 bases from V and 4 bases from J, with 18 bases between. Here the CDR3 reads CAISEGGGLGGNQPQHF. CDR3 DNA: TGTGCCATCAGTGAGGGGGGGGGACTCGGGGGTAATCAGCCCCAGCATTTT.

The chain couples TRBV4-1 to TRBJ1-5, with no clear D. CDR1 is MGHRA and CDR2 is YSYEKL in the germline V gene. V was pared by 1 base and J by 7 bases, with 8 bases between. The CDR3 covers 13 residues. The CDR3 sequence is CASSQGPKQPQHF. For the CDR3, the DNA is TGCGCCAGCAGCCAAGGGCCAAAGCAGCCCCAGCATTTT.